What follows describes a single TCR beta chain. This sample is drawn from a study of T cell changes during pregnancy in multiple sclerosis. Assay: immunoSEQ multiplex PCR; the TCRdb copy retains only in-frame clones and omits some. The sample has 70,000 to 95,000 clones, 90% to 95% seen once; the top ten hold roughly 4.5%. Germline V gives CDR1 SGHAT, CDR2 FQNNGV. The CDR3 sequence is 14 residues long. V lost 5 bases and J 2 bases, leaving 13 bases between the germline ends. This sequence joins TRBV11-2 and TRBJ2-7, with D possibly being TRBD1 (6 bases). The clonotype originates from a female donor with multiple sclerosis, enrolled in a pregnancy study. The sequences come from peripheral blood, collected in the first trimester of pregnancy. CDR3 amino acids: CASSPLGQTYEQYF. CDR3 DNA sequence: TGTGCCAGCAGCCCCCTCGGACAGACCTACGAGCAGTACTTC.